The sequence of this TCR beta chain was determined in a study of radiotherapy plus CTLA-4 blockade in lung cancer. Across the study: Objective responses were seen in 18% of patients, disease control in less than 40%. Study-wide findings and caveats: Alongside interferon-beta, early blood T cell clone dynamics were reportedly the best predictor of response. After treatment with radiotherapy plus ipilimumab, TCR clones that came from the tumor expanded in blood.

On this clone itself: What it binds is not known.

CDR3 length: 13 residues. V was pared by 6 bases and J by 10 bases, with 9 bases of the junction left unmatched. The germline V gene encodes CDR1 MDHEN and CDR2 SYDVKM. Sequencing used immunoSEQ multiplex PCR; TCRdb keeps in-frame clones, though not all of them. The sample consists of tens of thousands of clones, 70% to 80% of them appearing once. V and J are TRBV28 and TRBJ1-1; 9 bases fit TRBD1. Sequenced material: peripheral blood, taken from a patient treated with radiotherapy plus ipilimumab. The clonotype was recovered from a human donor with non-small cell lung cancer who had a complete response to radiotherapy plus ipilimumab. CDR3 nucleotide sequence: TGTGCCAGCAGAGAACAGGGGGCGGAAAGAGCTTTCTTT. Translation: CASREQGAERAFF.